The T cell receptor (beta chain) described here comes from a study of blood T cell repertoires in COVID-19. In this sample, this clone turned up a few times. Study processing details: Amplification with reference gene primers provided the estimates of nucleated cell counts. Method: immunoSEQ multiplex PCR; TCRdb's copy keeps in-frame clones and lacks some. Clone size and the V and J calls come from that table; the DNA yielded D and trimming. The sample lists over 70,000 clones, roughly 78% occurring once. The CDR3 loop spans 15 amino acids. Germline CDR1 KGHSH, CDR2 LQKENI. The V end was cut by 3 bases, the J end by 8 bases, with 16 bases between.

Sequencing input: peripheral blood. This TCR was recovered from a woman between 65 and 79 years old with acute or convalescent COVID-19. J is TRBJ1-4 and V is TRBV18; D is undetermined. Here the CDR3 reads CASSPYTGASEKLFF. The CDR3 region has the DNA TGTGCCAGCTCACCTTACACGGGAGCCAGCGAAAAACTGTTTTTT.